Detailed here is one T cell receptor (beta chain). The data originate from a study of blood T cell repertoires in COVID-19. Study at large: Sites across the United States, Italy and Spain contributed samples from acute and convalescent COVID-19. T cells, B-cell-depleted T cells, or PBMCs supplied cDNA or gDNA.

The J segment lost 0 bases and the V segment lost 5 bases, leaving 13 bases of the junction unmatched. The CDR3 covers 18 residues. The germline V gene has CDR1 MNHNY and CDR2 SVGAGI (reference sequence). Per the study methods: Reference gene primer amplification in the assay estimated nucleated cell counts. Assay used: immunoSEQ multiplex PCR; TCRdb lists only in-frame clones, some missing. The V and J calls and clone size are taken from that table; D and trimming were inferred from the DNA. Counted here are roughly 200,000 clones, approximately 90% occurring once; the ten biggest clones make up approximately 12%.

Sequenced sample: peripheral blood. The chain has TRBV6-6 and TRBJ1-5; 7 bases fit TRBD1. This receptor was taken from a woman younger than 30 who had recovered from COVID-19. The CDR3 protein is CASSHPKDRRTSNQPQHF. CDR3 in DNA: TGTGCCAGCAGTCACCCAAAGGACAGGAGAACTAGCAATCAGCCCCAGCATTTT.